Sequencing of this TCR beta chain was carried out in a study of T cell responses to AZD1222 COVID-19 vaccine. Study outcomes and limitations: White British donors predominated, females outnumbered males, and clonal diversity was possibly underestimated.

Turning to this clone: Its antigen remains unidentified.

This CDR3 region has 15 residues. In germline, CDR1 is SGHVS, CDR2 FQNEAQ. V was trimmed by 2 bases and J by 1 base, leaving 8 bases between them. Sequencing used immunoSEQ multiplex PCR; TCRdb keeps in-frame clones, though not all of them. The table includes some 83,000 clones, about 89% detected once. The chain links TRBV7-8 to TRBJ2-2; TRBD1 is a possible D gene (5 bases). Here the sequenced sample was peripheral blood, taken 28 days after the second AZD1222 dose. The sequence derives from an adult who received the AZD1222 COVID-19 vaccine. This chain's CDR3 is CASSLQGLNTGELFF. CDR3 DNA: TGTGCCAGCAGCTTACAGGGATTGAACACCGGGGAGCTGTTTTTT.